These 2 T cell receptor beta chains were all obtained from the same sample, sequenced in a study of blood T cell repertoires in COVID-19. Method: immunoSEQ multiplex PCR; TCRdb's copy keeps in-frame clones and lacks some. The profile shows 300,000 to 400,000 clones, about 90% of them singletons. Sequenced sample: peripheral blood. The receptors here all came from a woman aged 70-85 years with COVID-19, enrolled during active disease.

This clone was found a few times. V gene TRBV2 combines with J gene TRBJ1-5; 8 nucleotides line up with TRBD1. Germline-derived CDR1 and CDR2 are SNHLY and FYNNEI. The CDR3 has 16 amino acids. Losses at the gene ends were 7 bases for V and 3 bases for J; bases not matched to a gene: 11. The CDR3 spells CASTLGQGGANQPQHF. Here the CDR3 DNA reads TGTGCCAGCACCTTAGGACAGGGTGGTGCCAATCAGCCCCAGCATTTT. The full variable domain, in which reference TRBV2 and TRBJ1-5 provide the parts outside the CDR3, is EPEVTQTPSHQVTQMGQEVILRCVPISNHLYFYWYRQILGQKVEFLVSFYNNEISEKSEIFDDQFSVERPDGSNFTLKIRSTKLEDSAMYFCASTLGQGGANQPQHFGDGTRLSIL.

There are a few counts of this clone. The V call is TRBV5-1, the J call TRBJ1-6; 9 bases match TRBD1. Germline V lookup: CDR1 SGHRS, CDR2 YFSETQ. The CDR3 is made up of 15 amino acids. V was clipped by 3 bases and J by 8 bases; unmatched bases: 6. The CDR3 here is CASSSAGTGYSPLHF. In DNA, the CDR3 is TGCGCCAGCAGCTCCGCCGGGACAGGGTATTCACCCCTCCACTTT. Using reference TRBV5-1 and TRBJ1-6 for the parts outside the CDR3, the full variable domain is KAGVTQTPRYLIKTRGQQVTLSCSPISGHRSVSWYQQTPGQGLQFLFEYFSETQRNKGNFPGRFSGRQFSNSRSEMNVSTLELGDSALYLCASSSAGTGYSPLHFGNGTRLTVT.